This entry lists 24 T cell receptor beta chains sequenced from one sample in a study of shared clonotypes between healthy human individuals (dated by TCRdb to between 2020 and 2021). The library relied on the immunoSEQ multiplex PCR assay. The table was pulled from immuneACCESS by TCRdb, which kept in-frame rearrangements only. Such tables lose some clones; where checked, under half of the loss comes from unresolved V genes, and the rest has no known cause. The sample table lists approximately 940,000 clones, approximately 80% of them with a count of one. About 1.5% of the sample rests with the top ten. The sample consisted of memory CD4+ T cells sorted from blood. The cell subset or site label here, explained by the study, means: CD45RA-negative fraction. The receptors shown here come from a man between 18 and 29 years old in good health.

The chain carries TRBV6-1 and TRBJ1-4, with no clear D. The CDR3 has 14 amino acids. The V end lost 3 bases, the J end lost 8 bases, and 13 bases lay between the germline ends. In germline, CDR1 is MNHNS, CDR2 SASEGT. CDR3 sequence: CASSDPLSPEKLFF. The CDR3, as DNA: TGTGCCAGCAGTGACCCGCTCTCTCCCGAAAAACTGTTTTTT.

The V and J genes are TRBV9 and TRBJ2-7; TRBD1 agrees at 8 bases. This CDR3 spans 16 amino acids. Germline V CDR1 and CDR2: SGDLS, YYNGEE. V lost 2 bases, J lost 2 bases, and 9 bases stayed unmatched. DNA for the CDR3: TGTGCCAGCAGCGTGGCGGAGGACAGGGTAACCTACGAGCAGTACTTC. It yields the protein CASSVAEDRVTYEQYF.

The chain carries TRBV5-8 and TRBJ1-6; D call uncertain. V lost 5 bases, J lost 5 bases, and 11 bases lay in between. The germline V gene encodes CDR1 SGHTS and CDR2 YDEGEE. This CDR3 is 14 amino acids long. The CDR3 DNA is TGTGCCAGCAGGTCGGTGCAGGATAATTCACCCCTCCACTTT. This sequence encodes CASRSVQDNSPLHF.

This clone was seen repeatedly, ten times or more. The chain employs TRBV7-2 and TRBJ1-2; unclear D gene. Deletions cut 5 bases from V and 0 bases from J, with 10 bases between. CDR1 and CDR2 (germline): SGHTA, FQGNSA. The CDR3 sequence is 14 residues long. The CDR3 region is CASSLGPTNYGYTF. Here the CDR3 DNA reads TGTGCCAGCAGCCTCGGGCCCACTAACTATGGCTACACCTTC.

The chain is built from TRBV28 and TRBJ1-1; the D gene is possibly TRBD1 (5 bases). Trimming pared 4 bases from V and 10 bases from J, leaving 16 bases between. Germline CDR1 reads MDHEN; CDR2 reads SYDVKM. CDR3 length: 13 residues. This CDR3 reads CASSSGTEGRAFF. The DNA of the CDR3 is TGTGCCAGCAGTTCTGGGACCGAGGGGAGAGCTTTCTTT.

The chain has TRBV7-9 and TRBJ2-7; 7 nucleotides match TRBD2. Per germline, CDR1 SEHNR and CDR2 FQNEAQ (reference sequence). CDR3 size: 15 residues. The V gene end was trimmed by 7 bases and the J gene end by 0 bases; junction bases not matched to a gene: 9. This CDR3 reads CASTPGGGSSYEQYF. DNA for the CDR3: TGTGCCAGCACCCCTGGGGGGGGGAGCTCCTACGAGCAGTACTTC.

V and J are TRBV18 and TRBJ2-3; D assignment may be TRBD1 or TRBD2 (7 bases each). Germline CDR1 is KGHSH and CDR2 is LQKENI. This CDR3 contains 15 residues. Trimming took off 4 bases at V and 2 bases at J, with 13 bases between the two ends. CDR3 amino acids: CASSQQGTTTDTQYF. The CDR3 nucleotides are TGTGCCAGCTCACAACAGGGGACTACCACAGATACGCAGTATTTT.

The J gene is TRBJ2-1, the V gene TRBV7-2; D unclear. Germline V gene lookup returns CDR1 SGHTA and CDR2 FQGNSA. The V end was cut by 3 bases, the J end by 2 bases, with 8 bases between. The CDR3 totals 14 residues. CDR3 region: CASSFDVAYNEQFF. In nucleotides, the CDR3 is TGTGCCAGCAGCTTTGACGTGGCCTACAATGAGCAGTTCTTC.

The genes are TRBV6-1 and TRBJ2-1; 11 bases line up with TRBD2. Trimming at V came to 4 bases and at J to 4 bases, leaving 6 bases not matched to a gene. There are 16 residues in the CDR3. Germline lookup yields CDR1 MNHNS and CDR2 SASEGT. CDR3 DNA sequence: TGTGCCAGCAGTGGAGCGAGGACTAGCGGGTACAATGAGCAGTTCTTC. Protein sequence: CASSGARTSGYNEQFF.

The genes are TRBV27 and TRBJ1-3; D unclear. CDR1 is MNHEY, CDR2 SMNVEV, per germline (reference sequence). Trimming cost V 5 bases and J 4 bases, with 9 bases left between them. The CDR3 runs to 13 residues. CDR3 DNA: TGTGCCAGCAGTCAGAGGGCGGGAAACACCATATATTTT. The encoded protein is CASSQRAGNTIYF.

This clone appeared a single time. The CDR3 sequence is CASSLQGPNNEKLFF. The DNA for the CDR3 is TGCGCCAGCAGCTTGCAGGGGCCAAATAATGAAAAACTGTTTTTT. The gene calls are TRBV5-1 and TRBJ1-4, with a weak D call TRBD1 (6 bases). Per germline, CDR1 SGHRS and CDR2 YFSETQ. This CDR3 spans 15 amino acids. V lost 1 base and J 4 bases, leaving 11 bases between the germline ends.

The count of this clone is one. The chain uses TRBV7-8 and TRBJ1-5; unclear D gene. In germline, CDR1 is SGHVS, CDR2 FQNEAQ. CDR3 length equals 19 residues. The germline V and J ends were trimmed by 1 base and 1 base, with 20 bases remaining between them. This chain's CDR3 is CASSLDLQDALTSNQPQHF. CDR3 nucleotide sequence: TGTGCCAGCAGCTTAGATTTGCAGGATGCTTTAACAAGCAATCAGCCCCAGCATTTT.

This clone was recorded a few times. V gene TRBV13 combines with J gene TRBJ2-1, with 7 nucleotides matching TRBD2. This CDR3 has 15 amino acids. V gave up 0 bases and J gave up 7 bases; unmatched junction bases: 6. Germline V CDR1 and CDR2: PRHDT, FYEKMQ (reference sequence). The CDR3 protein is CASSLGPGGWNEQFF. CDR3 DNA: TGTGCCAGCAGCTTAGGCCCGGGAGGATGGAATGAGCAGTTCTTC.

The V call is TRBV5-1, the J call TRBJ2-5, with TRBD2 as a possible D gene (6 bases). Germline V gives CDR1 SGHRS, CDR2 YFSETQ. The CDR3 loop spans 17 amino acids. Trimming cost V 4 bases and J 0 bases, with 19 bases left between them. The CDR3 sequence is CASSRGRLDADQETQYF. As DNA, the CDR3 is TGCGCCAGCAGCCGGGGGAGACTAGATGCGGACCAAGAGACCCAGTACTTC. Together with reference TRBV5-1 and TRBJ2-5, the CDR3 gives the full variable domain: KAGVTQTPRYLIKTRGQQVTLSCSPISGHRSVSWYQQTPGQGLQFLFEYFSETQRNKGNFPGRFSGRQFSNSRSEMNVSTLELGDSALYLCASSRGRLDADQETQYFGPGTRLLVL.

The chain uses TRBV15 and TRBJ1-2; possible D gene TRBD1, 6 bases. Trimming stripped 4 bases from V and 5 bases from J, with 8 bases between. CDR3 length equals 12 residues. The V gene's germline CDR1 is LNHNV and CDR2 YYDKDF (reference sequence). CDR3 coding DNA: TGTGCCACCAGCACTCAGGGGTATGGCTACACCTTC. Translating it yields CATSTQGYGYTF. The variable domain in full, completed from reference TRBV15 and TRBJ1-2, reads DAMVIQNPRYQVTQFGKPVTLSCSQTLNHNVMYWYQQKSSQAPKLLFHYYDKDFNNEADTPDNFQSRRPNTSFCFLDIRSPGLGDTAMYLCATSTQGYGYTFGSGTRLTVV.

This chain connects TRBV25-1 to TRBJ1-6, with D possibly TRBD1 on 5 matching bases. Trimming left V 5 bases short and J 3 bases short, with 8 bases between. There are 14 residues in the CDR3. Germline V gives CDR1 MGHDK, CDR2 SYGVNS. DNA for the CDR3: TGTGCCAGCAGTCTACAGGACTATAATTCACCCCTCCACTTT. Protein product: CASSLQDYNSPLHF.

V and J are TRBV27 and TRBJ2-2, with D unresolved. CDR1 and CDR2 from the germline V gene are MNHEY and SMNVEV (reference sequence). Trimming left V 6 bases short and J 3 bases short, with 5 bases between. The length of the CDR3 is 12 residues. The CDR3 loop reads CASSQDTGELFF. Here the CDR3 DNA reads TGTGCCAGCAGCCAAGACACCGGGGAGCTGTTTTTT.

The CDR3 here is CAWSASSLGTGELFF. The CDR3 coding sequence is TGTGCCTGGAGCGCTAGCTCCTTGGGTACCGGGGAGCTGTTTTTT. The V gene is TRBV30, the J gene TRBJ2-2; D is possibly TRBD2 (5 bases). V was clipped by 3 bases and J by 5 bases, with 16 bases between them. This CDR3 is built from 15 residues. The germline V gene has CDR1 GTSNPN and CDR2 SVGIG (reference sequence). Combining the CDR3 with reference TRBV30 and TRBJ2-2 gives the whole variable domain SQTIHQWPATLVQPVGSPLSLECTVEGTSNPNLYWYRQAAGRGLQLLFYSVGIGQISSEVPQNLSASRPQDRQFILSSKKLLLSDSGFYLCAWSASSLGTGELFFGEGSRLTVL.

The chain couples TRBV30 to TRBJ1-2; TRBD1 aligns across 12 bases. This CDR3 spans 15 amino acids. With 4 bases clipped from V and 8 bases from J, the junction kept 11 bases outside the gene matches. CDR1 and CDR2 from the germline V gene are GTSNPN and SVGIG (reference sequence). This chain's CDR3 is CAWTLPGQGARGYTF. CDR3 in DNA: TGTGCCTGGACCCTCCCGGGACAGGGGGCAAGGGGCTACACCTTC.

The V call is TRBV11-1, the J call TRBJ2-4; TRBD2 matches at 8 bases. Losses at the gene ends were 4 bases for V and 8 bases for J; bases not matched to a gene: 10. CDR1 is SGHAT, CDR2 FQDESV, per germline (reference sequence). This CDR3 comprises 15 residues. CDR3: CASSSGGAGGDIQYF. Written as DNA, the CDR3 is TGTGCCAGCAGCTCCGGGGGGGCCGGTGGAGACATTCAGTACTTC.

This chain joins TRBV5-1 and TRBJ2-3; D assignment may be TRBD1 or TRBD2 (5 bases each). The CDR3 is made up of 15 amino acids. Germline CDR1 and CDR2: SGHRS and YFSETQ. V was cut by 4 bases and J by 0 bases, with 12 bases left in between. CDR3 bases: TGCGCCAGCAGCCCCGGGACGGCTAGCACAGATACGCAGTATTTT. This gives the protein CASSPGTASTDTQYF.

The CDR3 spells CASSSLQGVNTEAFF. The DNA of the CDR3 is TGTGCCAGCAGTTCCCTACAGGGGGTGAACACTGAAGCTTTCTTT. The rearrangement links TRBV27 to TRBJ1-1; 8 bases are a match to TRBD1. The ends lost 4 bases at V and 0 bases at J; junction bases unmatched: 4. Germline V gives CDR1 MNHEY, CDR2 SMNVEV (reference sequence). This CDR3 comprises 15 residues.

This clone has more than one count but fewer than ten. The CDR3 sequence is CAWAPGAVNQPQHF. DNA for the CDR3: TGTGCCTGGGCCCCGGGGGCAGTCAATCAGCCCCAGCATTTT. The chain recombines TRBV30 with TRBJ1-5; D might be TRBD1 (6 bases). CDR1 is GTSNPN, CDR2 SVGIG, per germline (reference sequence). The V end lost 5 bases, the J end lost 3 bases, and 14 bases lay between the germline ends. There are 14 residues in the CDR3.

The gene calls are TRBV19 and TRBJ2-5; D call uncertain. Trimming took off 6 bases at V and 2 bases at J, with 13 bases between the two ends. The CDR3 runs 14 residues. Germline V gives CDR1 LNHDA, CDR2 SQIVND (reference sequence). The CDR3 protein is CASRVSPRQETQYF. The CDR3, as DNA: TGTGCCAGTAGGGTGTCACCCAGGCAAGAGACCCAGTACTTC.